The 4 T cell receptor beta chains given below trace back to one sample, sequenced in a study of siplizumab effects on memory and regulatory T cells. TCRdb's table, derived via immunoSEQ multiplex PCR, lists solely in-frame clones and lacks some. Altogether some 110,000 clones are present, approximately 94% being singletons, with the ten largest covering roughly 1.5%. The material sequenced was non-Treg CD4+ T cells sorted from blood. Receptor source: a human donor in good health.

The V call is TRBV19, the J call TRBJ1-6, with no clear D. V dropped 3 bases and J dropped 10 bases, with 10 bases sitting between them. CDR3 size: 13 residues. The V gene's germline CDR1 is LNHDA and CDR2 SQIVND (reference sequence). The CDR3 here is CASSIWEGSPLHF. The DNA of the CDR3 is TGTGCCAGTAGTATTTGGGAAGGATCACCCCTCCACTTT. The whole variable domain, filled in from reference TRBV19 and TRBJ1-6, reads DGGITQSPKYLFRKEGQNVTLSCEQNLNHDAMYWYRQDPGQGLRLIYYSQIVNDFQKGDIAEGYSVSREKKESFPLTVTSAQKNPTAFYLCASSIWEGSPLHFGNGTRLTVT.

V is TRBV18 and J is TRBJ2-3; 7 bases align to TRBD1. Germline CDR1 reads KGHSH; CDR2 reads LQKENI. The CDR3 sequence is 15 residues long. J was trimmed by 5 bases and V by 1 base; bases with no gene match: 6. Here the CDR3 reads CASSPQGAQGDTQYF. Written as DNA, the CDR3 is TGTGCCAGCTCACCACAGGGGGCGCAGGGAGATACGCAGTATTTT.

This rearrangement joins TRBV5-1 to TRBJ1-6; tentative D call: TRBD1 (6 bases). Trimming cost V 0 bases and J 5 bases, with 12 bases left between them. The germline gives CDR1 SGHRS, CDR2 YFSETQ. The CDR3 length is 16 residues. CDR3 bases: TGCGCCAGCAGCTTGGTACCAGGGGATAATAATTCACCCCTCCACTTT. Translating gives CASSLVPGDNNSPLHF.

V gene TRBV4-2 combines with J gene TRBJ2-5; 8 nucleotides line up with TRBD2. CDR1 is LGHNA and CDR2 is YNFKEQ in the germline V gene. Losses at the gene ends were 8 bases for V and 5 bases for J; bases not matched to a gene: 7. This CDR3 region has 13 residues. CDR3 sequence: CASSEREIETQYF. In DNA form, the CDR3 reads TGTGCCAGCTCAGAGCGGGAGATTGAGACCCAGTACTTC.